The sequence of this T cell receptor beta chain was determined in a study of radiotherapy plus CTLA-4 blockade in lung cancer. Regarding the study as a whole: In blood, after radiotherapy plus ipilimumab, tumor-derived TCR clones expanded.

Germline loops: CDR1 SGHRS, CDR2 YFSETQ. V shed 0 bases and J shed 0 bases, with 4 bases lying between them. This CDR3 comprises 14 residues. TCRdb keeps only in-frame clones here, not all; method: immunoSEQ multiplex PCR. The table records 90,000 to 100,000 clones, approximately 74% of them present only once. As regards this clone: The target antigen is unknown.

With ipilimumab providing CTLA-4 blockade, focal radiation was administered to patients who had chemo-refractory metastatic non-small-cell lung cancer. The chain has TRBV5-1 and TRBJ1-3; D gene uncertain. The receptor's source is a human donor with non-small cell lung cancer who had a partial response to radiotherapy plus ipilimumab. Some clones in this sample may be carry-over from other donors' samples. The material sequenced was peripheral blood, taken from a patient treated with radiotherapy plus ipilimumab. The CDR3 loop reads CASSLEASGNTIYF. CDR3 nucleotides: TGCGCCAGCAGCTTGGAAGCCTCTGGAAACACCATATATTTT. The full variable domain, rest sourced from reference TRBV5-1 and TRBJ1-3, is KAGVTQTPRYLIKTRGQQVTLSCSPISGHRSVSWYQQTPGQGLQFLFEYFSETQRNKGNFPGRFSGRQFSNSRSEMNVSTLELGDSALYLCASSLEASGNTIYFGEGSWLTVV.